The T cell receptor (beta chain) described here comes from a study of T cell changes during pregnancy in multiple sclerosis (dated by TCRdb to between 2018 and 2021). Notes on the research overall: The study looked at changes in the T cell repertoire across pregnancy in women with multiple sclerosis.

Libraries came from the immunoSEQ multiplex PCR assay. TCRdb stores this immuneACCESS table with in-frame sequences only. Part of the clones is absent; in the studies checked, under half of the shortfall reflects unresolved V genes, and no reason is known for the rest. A total of approximately 30,000 clones appear in this sample, roughly 89% of them only once. The top ten clones comprise around 8.2% of the sample. With regard to this clone: Its antigen target is currently unknown. There are no base qualities to consult, and no much larger clone falls within one base.

At the junction V is shortened by 2 bases and J by 1 base, with 15 bases in between. CDR1 and CDR2 are drawn from the germline V gene (reference sequence): SGHAT, FQDESV. Taken from cysteine to phenylalanine, the CDR3 has 17 residues. CDR3 DNA only is kept here, 51 bases in frame from base 1. The receptor comes from a female donor with multiple sclerosis, enrolled in a pregnancy study. Recombination linked TRBV11-1 to TRBJ2-1, with the D segment identity uncertain. The sequencing here drew on CD8+ T cells from peripheral blood mononuclear cells, taken before pregnancy. The DNA is as follows: TGTGCCAGCAGCTTAACGAGTAGCTCGGGTTCCTACAATGAGCAGTTCTTC. It codes for CASSLTSSSGSYNEQFF.